This TCR beta chain was profiled in a study of blood T cell repertoires in COVID-19. Germline loops: CDR1 SEHNR, CDR2 FQNEAQ (reference sequence). The J segment lost 2 bases and the V segment lost 5 bases, leaving 5 bases of the junction unmatched. The CDR3 has 14 residues. The assay was immunoSEQ multiplex PCR, and TCRdb's table has in-frame clones only and misses some. The top ten hold around 40% of the sample, which has around 160,000 clones, 84% seen once. The source material was peripheral blood. The gene calls are TRBV7-9 and TRBJ2-7; 8 nucleotides align to TRBD1. The receptor was derived from a human donor in a cohort sampled during active COVID-19. The CDR3 bases are TGTGCCAGCAGCCGGGACAGGATAACCTACGAGCAGTACTTC. This gives the protein CASSRDRITYEQYF.